The 24 T cell receptor beta chains below all came from one sample that was sequenced in a study of CD8 T cells in Susac syndrome. The RNA, about 0.5 to 1 ug, was put through reverse transcription using random hexamers. TCRdb re-called the immunoSEQ multiplex PCR reads through MiXCR, storing one row per CDR3 protein. The data hold some 130,000 distinct CDR3 sequences, with approximately 95% observed a single time. Sequencing was carried out using CD8+ T cells from PBMCs. These receptors were taken from a human donor with Susac syndrome.

CDR3 loop: CASSYIQGKGADTQYF. CDR3 DNA sequence: TGTGCCAGCAGTTACATACAGGGAAAGGGCGCAGATACGCAGTATTTT. The gene calls are TRBV6-6 and TRBJ2-3, with a weak D call TRBD1 (6 bases). The CDR3 runs to 16 residues. CDR1 is MNHNY and CDR2 is SVGAGI in the germline V gene (reference sequence). Between the trimmed V and J ends, which lost 2 bases and 4 bases, there was a span of 16 bases.

J is TRBJ2-7 and V is TRBV28; no clear D. CDR1 is MDHEN, CDR2 SYDVKM, per germline. The length of the CDR3 is 13 residues. Trimming removed 2 bases from V and 3 bases from J, with 8 bases in between. CDR3 bases: TGTGCCAGCAGTTTAATCATAAGCTACGAGCAGTACTTC. Translation gives CASSLIISYEQYF.

This clonotype was counted a single time. The chain is built from TRBV6-2 or TRBV6-3 and TRBJ1-1; no firm D call. The CDR3 is made up of 13 amino acids. Germline V gene sequence: CDR1 MNHEY, CDR2 SVGEGT. The V gene lost 6 bases and the J gene lost 6 bases, with 14 bases spanning the gap. CDR3 sequence (DNA): TGTGCCAGCAGCCTAACCCACGGGGCTGAAGCTTTCTTT. Translated: CASSLTHGAEAFF.

The count of this clonotype is one. This chain links TRBV5-1 with TRBJ2-1; D gene unclear. The germline CDR1 and CDR2 sequences are SGHRS and YFSETQ. The CDR3 sequence is 11 residues long. The V end lost 3 bases, the J end lost 9 bases, and 7 bases lay between the germline ends. As DNA, the CDR3 is TGCGCCAGCAGCTGGTCGGGTGAGCAGTTCTTC. Protein: CASSWSGEQFF.

The CDR3, as DNA: TGCGCCAGCAGCCCACTAACTAGCGGGGGAAGCTCCTACGAGCAGTACTTC. It codes for CASSPLTSGGSSYEQYF. The rearrangement joins TRBV5-1 to TRBJ2-7, with 11 bases identical to TRBD2. Germline values: CDR1 SGHRS, CDR2 YFSETQ. J lost 0 bases, V lost 4 bases, and 9 bases had no gene match. CDR3 length: 17 residues.

This rearrangement joins TRBV10-3 to TRBJ2-3; 8 bases match TRBD2. CDR1 is ENHRY and CDR2 is SYGVKD in the germline V gene. This CDR3 comprises 19 residues. J was trimmed by 1 base and V by 4 bases; bases with no gene match: 16. The CDR3 DNA reads TGTGCCATCAGTGGGGGGAAAGTCGGAGCGGGAGCTGGCACAGATACGCAGTATTTT. This codes for CAISGGKVGAGAGTDTQYF.

This chain joins TRBV7-9 and TRBJ2-5, with 7 bases matching TRBD2. After removal of 5 bases from V and 3 bases from J, the junction contained 12 bases not matched to a gene. Germline assignment: CDR1 SEHNR and CDR2 FQNEAQ (reference sequence). This CDR3 comprises 16 residues. The CDR3 nucleotides read TGTGCCAGCAGCCCAAATAGTAAGCGGGACGAAGAGACCCAGTACTTC. Translated: CASSPNSKRDEETQYF.

V gene TRBV6-5 combines with J gene TRBJ2-6; no clear D gene. The ends were cut back, 0 bases at V and 3 bases at J, with 6 bases in the middle. Per germline, CDR1 MNHEY and CDR2 SVGAGI. CDR3 length: 15 amino acids. The CDR3 DNA sequence: TGTGCCAGCAGTTACTCAGACGGTGGGGCCAACGTCCTGACTTTC. This translates into CASSYSDGGANVLTF.

This clonotype came up a few times. Written as DNA, the CDR3 is TGTGCCAGCAGTCAACCCGGGGGGTCCTACGAGCAGTACTTC. Translated, it gives CASSQPGGSYEQYF. The V and J genes are TRBV6-6 and TRBJ2-7, with 7 bases that match TRBD2. Germline CDR1 is MNHNY and CDR2 is SVGAGI (reference sequence). Trimming removed 5 bases from V and 1 base from J; junction bases left unmatched: 5. This CDR3 has 14 residues.

The chain uses TRBV5-1 and TRBJ1-2, with a possible D match to TRBD1 (6 bases). Trimming stripped 3 bases from V and 3 bases from J, with 12 bases between. Germline CDR1 and CDR2: SGHRS and YFSETQ. The CDR3 has 14 amino acids. The CDR3 bases are TGCGCCAGCAGCTACTCGGGGGGCGACTATGGCTACACCTTC. Its protein is CASSYSGGDYGYTF.

The chain couples TRBV7-9 to TRBJ1-5, with D unclear. Trimming removed 5 bases at V and 7 bases at J, with 15 bases between. CDR1 is SEHNR and CDR2 is FQNEAQ in the germline V gene (reference sequence). The CDR3 runs 14 residues. CDR3 sequence: CASSQEDVGQPQHF. Here the CDR3 DNA reads TGTGCCAGCAGCCAAGAGGACGTCGGGCAGCCCCAGCATTTT.

This chain joins TRBV5-1 and TRBJ1-5; 9 nucleotides agree with TRBD1. Germline V lookup: CDR1 SGHRS, CDR2 YFSETQ. This CDR3 has 15 residues. With 4 bases clipped from V and 2 bases from J, the junction kept 4 bases outside the gene matches. CDR3 residues: CASSEWTGGNQPQHF. The DNA of the CDR3 is TGCGCCAGCAGCGAATGGACAGGGGGCAATCAGCCCCAGCATTTT.

The CDR3 sequence is CATSVGDTQYF. As DNA, the CDR3 is TGTGCCACCAGTGTAGGAGATACGCAGTATTTT. The rearrangement links TRBV24-1 to TRBJ2-3; no firm D call. Trimming stripped 5 bases from V and 5 bases from J, with 4 bases between. Germline CDR1 is KGHDR and CDR2 is SFDVKD. This CDR3 is built from 11 residues.

The chain links TRBV9 to TRBJ1-5, with unresolved D. CDR3 length: 14 amino acids. Germline CDR1 is SGDLS and CDR2 is YYNGEE. The V gene lost 0 bases and the J gene lost 6 bases, with 10 bases spanning the gap. In DNA, the CDR3 is TGTGCCAGCAGCGTAGATGAGGTCGGTCAGCCCCAGCATTTT. Amino acids: CASSVDEVGQPQHF.

The rearrangement links TRBV29-1 to TRBJ2-5; tentatively, D is TRBD1 (6 bases). Germline CDR1 reads SQVTM; CDR2 reads ANQGSEA. CDR3 size: 14 residues. The V end lost 1 base, the J end lost 2 bases, and 11 bases lay between the germline ends. For the CDR3, the DNA is TGCAGCGTTGAAGTACGAGGACAGCAAGAGACCCAGTACTTC. Translated: CSVEVRGQQETQYF.

In this sample, this clonotype turned up once. V usage is TRBV2 and J usage is TRBJ2-7, with 7 bases matching TRBD1. The ends lost 5 bases at V and 2 bases at J; junction bases unmatched: 6. The CDR3 spans 14 residues. Germline V gene sequence: CDR1 SNHLY, CDR2 FYNNEI. The CDR3 DNA sequence: TGTGCCAGCAGTCCGGGACAGTTGACCTACGAGCAGTACTTC. This codes for CASSPGQLTYEQYF. Full variable domain (outside the CDR3, taken from reference TRBV2 and TRBJ2-7): EPEVTQTPSHQVTQMGQEVILRCVPISNHLYFYWYRQILGQKVEFLVSFYNNEISEKSEIFDDQFSVERPDGSNFTLKIRSTKLEDSAMYFCASSPGQLTYEQYFGPGTRLTVT.

The V gene is TRBV6-5, the J gene TRBJ2-1; D possibly corresponds to TRBD2 (6 bases). From germline, CDR1 is MNHEY and CDR2 SVGAGI. V dropped 0 bases and J dropped 6 bases, with 12 bases sitting between them. There are 15 residues in the CDR3. The CDR3 DNA is TGTGCCAGCAGTTACTCAGCGGGTATGGGCAATGAGCAGTTCTTC. Amino acid sequence: CASSYSAGMGNEQFF.

The chain carries TRBV20-1 and TRBJ2-7; possibly TRBD1 or TRBD2 for D (6 bases each). The CDR3 runs to 16 residues. Germline CDR1 is DFQATT and CDR2 is SNEGSKA (reference sequence). With 1 base removed from V and 2 bases from J, the gap between germline ends came to 18 bases. The CDR3 DNA sequence: TGCAGTGCTAGAGCCACGCGGGACAAGTATCCCTACGAGCAGTACTTC. It is translated as CSARATRDKYPYEQYF.

This rearrangement joins TRBV5-1 to TRBJ2-2, with D uncertain. Germline assignment: CDR1 SGHRS and CDR2 YFSETQ. Deletions cut 0 bases from V and 7 bases from J, with 7 bases between. The CDR3 runs 13 residues. The CDR3 DNA follows: TGCGCCAGCAGCTTGGTCCCGATCGGGGAGCTGTTTTTT. Amino acid sequence: CASSLVPIGELFF.

This rearrangement joins TRBV4-1 to TRBJ2-1, with D possibly matching TRBD2 (5 bases). V was trimmed by 0 bases and J by 4 bases, leaving 10 bases between them. The CDR3 extends over 15 amino acids. The germline CDR1 and CDR2 sequences are MGHRA and YSYEKL. CDR3 protein: CASSQDPSPYNEQFF. DNA of the CDR3: TGCGCCAGCAGCCAAGATCCTAGCCCGTACAATGAGCAGTTCTTC.

This clonotype was observed a few times. The junction departs from germline at one end; a sequencing error may be responsible. The chain links TRBV5-1 to TRBJ2-7, with 7 nucleotides matching TRBD1. From germline, CDR1 is SGHRS and CDR2 YFSETQ. This CDR3 is built from 13 residues. The CDR3 spells CASSLTGSYEQYF. The CDR3 region has the DNA TGTGCCAGCAGCTTGACAGGGTCCTACGAGCAGTACTTC.

This chain joins TRBV12-3 or TRBV12-4 and TRBJ2-5; no firm D call. Trimming removed 3 bases at V and 5 bases at J, with 13 bases between. The CDR3 extends over 14 amino acids. The CDR3 region is CASSLTHSGETQYF. The CDR3 nucleotides are TGTGCCAGCAGTTTGACCCACTCTGGGGAGACCCAGTACTTC.

V gene TRBV7-6 combines with J gene TRBJ2-7, with 9 positions matching TRBD1. Per the germline V gene, CDR1 is SGHVS and CDR2 is FNYEAQ. The CDR3 is 15 residues long. The V and J ends lost 5 bases and 3 bases, in that order; junction bases with no gene match: 8. This CDR3 is CASSPRTGEGYEQYF. The CDR3 nucleotides read TGTGCCAGCAGCCCGCGGACAGGGGAAGGCTACGAGCAGTACTTC. The full variable domain, with the rest looked up from reference TRBV7-6 and TRBJ2-7, is GAGVSQSPRYKVTKRGQDVALRCDPISGHVSLYWYRQALGQGPEFLTYFNYEAQQDKSGLPNDRFSAERPEGSISTLTIQRTEQRDSAMYRCASSPRTGEGYEQYFGPGTRLTVT.

This clonotype was detected once. This rearrangement joins TRBV11-2 to TRBJ2-5; 12 bases line up with TRBD2. The CDR3 is made up of 18 amino acids. V lost 1 base and J lost 0; bases outside the gene matches: 6. Germline V gene data show CDR1 as SGHAT and CDR2 as FQNNGV. The CDR3 DNA sequence: TGTGCCAGCAGCTTAGTCTGGCTAGCGGGAGGGTACCAAGAGACCCAGTACTTC. Residues: CASSLVWLAGGYQETQYF.